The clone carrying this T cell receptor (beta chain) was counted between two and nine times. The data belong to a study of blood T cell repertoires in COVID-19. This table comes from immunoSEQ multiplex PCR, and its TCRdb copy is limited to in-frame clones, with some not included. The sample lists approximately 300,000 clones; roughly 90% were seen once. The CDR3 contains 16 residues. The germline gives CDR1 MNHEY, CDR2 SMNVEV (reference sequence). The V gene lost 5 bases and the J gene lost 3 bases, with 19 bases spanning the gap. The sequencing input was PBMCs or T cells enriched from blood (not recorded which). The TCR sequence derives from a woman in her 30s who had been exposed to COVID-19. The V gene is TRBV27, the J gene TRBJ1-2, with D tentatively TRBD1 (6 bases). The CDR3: CASSLGWTEGHYGYTF. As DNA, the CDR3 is TGTGCCAGCAGTCTTGGTTGGACAGAGGGGCACTATGGCTACACCTTC.